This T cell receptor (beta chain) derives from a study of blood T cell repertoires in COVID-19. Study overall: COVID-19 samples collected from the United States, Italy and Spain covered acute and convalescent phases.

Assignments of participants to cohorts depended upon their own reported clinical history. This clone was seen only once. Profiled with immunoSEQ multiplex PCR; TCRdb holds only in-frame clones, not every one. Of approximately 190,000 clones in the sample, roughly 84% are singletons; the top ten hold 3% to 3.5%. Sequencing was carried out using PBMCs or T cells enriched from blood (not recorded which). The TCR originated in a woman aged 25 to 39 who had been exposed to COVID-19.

Here the CDR3 reads CASSFREGTNEKLFF. The CDR3, as DNA: TGTGCCAGCAGCTTCAGAGAGGGAACTAATGAAAAACTGTTTTTT. The chain uses TRBV11-2 and TRBJ1-4; no firm D call. CDR1 and CDR2 (germline): SGHAT, FQNNGV. This CDR3 contains 15 residues. Trimming left V 3 bases short and J 1 base short, with 9 bases between.